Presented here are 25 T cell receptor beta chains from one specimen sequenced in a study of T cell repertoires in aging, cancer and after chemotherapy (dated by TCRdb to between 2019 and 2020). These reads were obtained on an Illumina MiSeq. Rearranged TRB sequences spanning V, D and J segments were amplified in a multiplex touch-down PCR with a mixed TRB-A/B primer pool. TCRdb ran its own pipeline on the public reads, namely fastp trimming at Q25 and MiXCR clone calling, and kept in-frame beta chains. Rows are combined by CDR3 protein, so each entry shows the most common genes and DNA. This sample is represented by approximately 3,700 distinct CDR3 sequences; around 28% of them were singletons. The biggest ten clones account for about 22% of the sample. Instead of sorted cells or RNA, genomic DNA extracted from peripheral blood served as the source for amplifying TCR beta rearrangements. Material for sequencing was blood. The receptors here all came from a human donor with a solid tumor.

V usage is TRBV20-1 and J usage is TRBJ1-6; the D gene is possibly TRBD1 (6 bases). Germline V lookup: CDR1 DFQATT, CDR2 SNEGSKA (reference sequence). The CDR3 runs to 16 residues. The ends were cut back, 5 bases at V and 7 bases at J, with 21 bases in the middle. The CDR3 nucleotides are TGCAGTGCTTTCCACCCGTGGGACACTTTGAATTCACCCCTCCACTTT. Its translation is CSAFHPWDTLNSPLHF.

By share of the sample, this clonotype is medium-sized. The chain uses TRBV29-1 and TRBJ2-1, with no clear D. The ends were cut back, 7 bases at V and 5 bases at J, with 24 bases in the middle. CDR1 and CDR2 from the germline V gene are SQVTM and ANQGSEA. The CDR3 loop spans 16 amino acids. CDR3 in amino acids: CSATLHLGVGHNEQFF. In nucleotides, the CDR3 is TGCAGCGCCACCTTACACCTAGGCGTTGGGCACAATGAGCAGTTCTTC.

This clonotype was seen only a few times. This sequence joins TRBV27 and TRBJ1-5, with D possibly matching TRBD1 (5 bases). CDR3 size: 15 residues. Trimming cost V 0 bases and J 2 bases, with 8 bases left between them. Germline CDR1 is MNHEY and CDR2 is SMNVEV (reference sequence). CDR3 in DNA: TGTGCCAGCAGTTTATCGGGGCAGGGCAATCAGCCCCAGCATTTT. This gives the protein CASSLSGQGNQPQHF.

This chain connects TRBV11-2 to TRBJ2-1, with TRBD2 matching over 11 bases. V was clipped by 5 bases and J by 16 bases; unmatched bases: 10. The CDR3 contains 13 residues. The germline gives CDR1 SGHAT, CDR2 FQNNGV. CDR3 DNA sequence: TGTGCCAGCAGCACCCAACTAGCGGGAGCGTGTTTCTTC. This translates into CASSTQLAGACFF.

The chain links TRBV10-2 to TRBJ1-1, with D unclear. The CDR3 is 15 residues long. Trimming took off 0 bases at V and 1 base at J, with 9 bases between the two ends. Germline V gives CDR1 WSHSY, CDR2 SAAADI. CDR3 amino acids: CASSESKGWNTEAFF. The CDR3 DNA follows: TGCGCCAGCAGTGAGTCCAAGGGATGGAACACTGAAGCTTTCTTT.

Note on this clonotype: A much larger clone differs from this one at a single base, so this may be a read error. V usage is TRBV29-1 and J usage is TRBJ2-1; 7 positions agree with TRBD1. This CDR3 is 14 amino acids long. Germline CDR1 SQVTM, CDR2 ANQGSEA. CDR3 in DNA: TGCAGCGTTGAAAGACAGGGCTTCTACAATAAGCAGTTCTTC. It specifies CSVERQGFYNKQFF.

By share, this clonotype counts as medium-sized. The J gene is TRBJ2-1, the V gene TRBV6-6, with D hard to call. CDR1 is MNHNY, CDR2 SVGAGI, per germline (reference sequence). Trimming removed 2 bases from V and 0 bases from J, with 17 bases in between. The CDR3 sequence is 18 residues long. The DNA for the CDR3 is TGTGCCAGCAGTTACCGCCAGGTTGCGAGCGCCTCCTACAATGAGCAGTTCTTC. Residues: CASSYRQVASASYNEQFF.

The CDR3 sequence is CATSPGRGDSPLHF. CDR3 bases: TGTGCCACCAGTCCAGGGAGAGGGGATTCACCCCTCCACTTT. The chain employs TRBV15 and TRBJ1-6, with a possible D match to TRBD1 (5 bases). V shed 6 bases and J shed 8 bases, with 14 bases lying between them. Germline V lookup: CDR1 LNHNV, CDR2 YYDKDF (reference sequence). The CDR3 is 14 amino acids.

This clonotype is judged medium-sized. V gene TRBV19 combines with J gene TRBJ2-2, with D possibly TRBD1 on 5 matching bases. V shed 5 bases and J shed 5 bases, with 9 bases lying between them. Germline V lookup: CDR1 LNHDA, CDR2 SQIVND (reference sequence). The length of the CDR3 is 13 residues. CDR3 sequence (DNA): TGTGCCAGTAGTCTACAGGTGACCGGGGAGCTGTTTTTT. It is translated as CASSLQVTGELFF.

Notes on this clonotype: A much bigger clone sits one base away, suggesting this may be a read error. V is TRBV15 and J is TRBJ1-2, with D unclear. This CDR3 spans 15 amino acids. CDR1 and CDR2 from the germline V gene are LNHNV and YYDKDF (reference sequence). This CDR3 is CVTSSGHSVGYGYTF. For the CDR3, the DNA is TGTGTCACCAGCAGTGGGCACTCGGTGGGCTATGGCTACACCTTC.

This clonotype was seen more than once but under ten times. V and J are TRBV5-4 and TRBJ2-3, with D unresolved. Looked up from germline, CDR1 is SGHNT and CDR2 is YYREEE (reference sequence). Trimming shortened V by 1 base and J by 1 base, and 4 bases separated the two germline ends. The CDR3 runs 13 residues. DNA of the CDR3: TGTGCCAGCAGCTTGACTGGCACAGATACGCAGTATTTT. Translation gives CASSLTGTDTQYF.

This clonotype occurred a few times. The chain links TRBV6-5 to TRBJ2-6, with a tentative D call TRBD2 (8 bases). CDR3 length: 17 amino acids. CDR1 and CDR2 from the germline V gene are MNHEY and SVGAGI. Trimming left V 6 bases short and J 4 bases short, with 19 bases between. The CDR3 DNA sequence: TGTGCCAGCAGCCCCGGGAGGGGGCTGGCAGGGGCCAACGTCCTGACTTTC. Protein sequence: CASSPGRGLAGANVLTF.

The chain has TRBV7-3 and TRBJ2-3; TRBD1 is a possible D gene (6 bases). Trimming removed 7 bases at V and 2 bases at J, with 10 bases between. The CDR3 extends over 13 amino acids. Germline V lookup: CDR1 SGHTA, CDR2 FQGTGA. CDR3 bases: TGTGCCAGCAACAACAGGGACACAGATACGCAGTATTTT. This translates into CASNNRDTDTQYF.

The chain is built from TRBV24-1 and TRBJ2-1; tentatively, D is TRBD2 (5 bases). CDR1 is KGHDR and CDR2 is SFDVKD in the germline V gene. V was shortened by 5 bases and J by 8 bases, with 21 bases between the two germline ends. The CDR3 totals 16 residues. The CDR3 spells CATSAPRTASVYEQFF. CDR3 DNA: TGTGCCACCAGTGCCCCCCGGACTGCCTCTGTGTATGAGCAGTTCTTC.

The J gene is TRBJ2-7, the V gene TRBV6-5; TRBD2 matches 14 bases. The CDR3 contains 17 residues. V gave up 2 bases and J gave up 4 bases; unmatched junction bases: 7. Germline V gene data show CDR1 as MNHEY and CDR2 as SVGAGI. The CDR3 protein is CASSYGTSGSSNYEQYF. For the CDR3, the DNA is TGTGCCAGCAGTTACGGGACTAGCGGGAGCTCAAATTACGAGCAGTACTTC.

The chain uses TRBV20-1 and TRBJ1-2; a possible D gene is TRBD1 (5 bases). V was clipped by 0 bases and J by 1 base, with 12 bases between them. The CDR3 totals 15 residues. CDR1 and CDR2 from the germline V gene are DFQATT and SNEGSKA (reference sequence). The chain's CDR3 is CSARDFLGVNYGYTF. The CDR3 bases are TGCAGTGCTAGAGATTTTTTAGGGGTTAACTATGGCTACACCTTC.

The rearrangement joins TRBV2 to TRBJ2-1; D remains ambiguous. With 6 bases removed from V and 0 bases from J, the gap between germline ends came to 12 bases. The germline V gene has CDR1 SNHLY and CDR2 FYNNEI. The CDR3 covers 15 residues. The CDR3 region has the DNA TGTGCCAGCAGCGGCTCCACCAGCTCCTACAATGAGCAGTTCTTC. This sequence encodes CASSGSTSSYNEQFF.

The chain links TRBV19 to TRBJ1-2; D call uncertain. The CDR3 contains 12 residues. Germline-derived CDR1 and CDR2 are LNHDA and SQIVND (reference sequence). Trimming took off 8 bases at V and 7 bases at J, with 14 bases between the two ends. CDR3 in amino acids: CASSQRVLGYTF. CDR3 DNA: TGTGCCAGTTCGCAGCGCGTTCTTGGCTACACCTTC.

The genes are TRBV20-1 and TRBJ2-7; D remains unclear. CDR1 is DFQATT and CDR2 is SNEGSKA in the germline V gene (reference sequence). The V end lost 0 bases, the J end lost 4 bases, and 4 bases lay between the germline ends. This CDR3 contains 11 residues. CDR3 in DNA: TGCAGTGCTAGAGACCATTACGAGCAGTACGTC. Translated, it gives CSARDHYEQYV.

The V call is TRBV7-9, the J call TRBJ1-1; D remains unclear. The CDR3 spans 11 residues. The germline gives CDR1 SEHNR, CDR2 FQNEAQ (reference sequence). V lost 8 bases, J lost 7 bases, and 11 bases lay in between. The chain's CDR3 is CASRQVNEAFF. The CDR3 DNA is TGTGCCAGCCGGCAGGTTAATGAAGCTTTCTTT.

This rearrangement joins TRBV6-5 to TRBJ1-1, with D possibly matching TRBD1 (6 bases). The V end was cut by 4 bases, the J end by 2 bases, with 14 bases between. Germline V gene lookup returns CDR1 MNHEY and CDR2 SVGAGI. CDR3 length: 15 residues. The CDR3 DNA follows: TGTGCCAGCAGTTTATCTACAGGGACAAACACTGAAGCTTTCTTT. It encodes CASSLSTGTNTEAFF.

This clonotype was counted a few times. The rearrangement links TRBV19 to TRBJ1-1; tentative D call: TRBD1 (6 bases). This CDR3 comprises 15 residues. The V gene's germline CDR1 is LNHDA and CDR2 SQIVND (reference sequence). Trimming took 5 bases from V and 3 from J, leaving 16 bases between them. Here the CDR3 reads CASSVGQLGDTEAFF. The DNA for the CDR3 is TGTGCCAGTAGTGTTGGACAGTTGGGTGACACTGAAGCTTTCTTT.

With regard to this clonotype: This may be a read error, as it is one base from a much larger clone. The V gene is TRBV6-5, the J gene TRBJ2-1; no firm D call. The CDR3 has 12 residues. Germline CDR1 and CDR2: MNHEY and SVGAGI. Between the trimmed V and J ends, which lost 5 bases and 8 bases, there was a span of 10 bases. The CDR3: CASSPDSDEQFF. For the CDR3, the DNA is TGTGCCAGCAGTCCGGATTCGGATGAGCAGTTCTTC.

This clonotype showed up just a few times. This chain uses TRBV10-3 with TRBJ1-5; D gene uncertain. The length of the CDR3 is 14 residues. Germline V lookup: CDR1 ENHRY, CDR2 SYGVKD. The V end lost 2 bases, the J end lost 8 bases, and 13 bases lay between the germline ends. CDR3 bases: TGTGCCATCAGTGAGCGAACGGGTAGCGAGCCCCAGCATTTT. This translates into CAISERTGSEPQHF.

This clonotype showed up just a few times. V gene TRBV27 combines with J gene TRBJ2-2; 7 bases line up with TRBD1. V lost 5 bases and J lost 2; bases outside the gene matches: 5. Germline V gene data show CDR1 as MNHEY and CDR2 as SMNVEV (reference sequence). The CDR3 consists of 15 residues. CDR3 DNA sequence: TGTGCCAGCAGTATTACAGGGGTCAACACCGGGGAGCTGTTTTTT. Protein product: CASSITGVNTGELFF.